This TCR beta chain is from a study of shared clonotypes between healthy human individuals. Study-wide results and limits: Shared across a handful of donors were approximately 5% of the naive CD4 clonotypes. Inspection by rarefaction showed sorted-subset sequencing to be incomplete despite large depth.

Only Caucasian adults living in Nashville, Tennessee made up the donor group. As for this clone: The antigen remains unidentified.

This CDR3 comprises 12 residues. V lost 4 bases and J 3 bases, leaving 7 bases between the germline ends. CDR1 MDHEN and CDR2 SYDVKM come from the germline V gene. Sequenced by immunoSEQ multiplex PCR; TCRdb stores in-frame clones only, minus some. The table lists over a million clones, about 80% of them singletons. The chain has TRBV28 and TRBJ2-7; D not resolved. The TCR was taken from a young man in good health. Some clones in this sample may be carry-over from other donors' samples. Sequenced: memory CD4+ T cells from PBMCs. Indicated subset: CD45RA-negative fraction. The CDR3 sequence is CASSSVSYEQYF. The CDR3 coding sequence is TGTGCCAGCAGTTCGGTGAGCTACGAGCAGTACTTC. Looking up the rest from reference TRBV28 and TRBJ2-7 gives the full variable domain: DVKVTQSSRYLVKRTGEKVFLECVQDMDHENMFWYRQDPGLGLRLIYFSYDVKMKEKGDIPEGYSVSREKKERFSLILESASTNQTSMYLCASSSVSYEQYFGPGTRLTVT.